The sequence of this TCR beta chain was determined in a study of cytomegalovirus exposure and HLA in healthy donors. Study details: HLA-typed donors contributed some 87 million unique TCRs, which were held in an early data release. Most donors, roughly 77% of over 300 genotyped, fell in the Caucasian-associated ancestry cluster. Study findings and constraints: As was reported, the HLA-A and HLA-B alleles of most subjects were accurately predicted from TCR beta sequences. A later analysis showed HLA-associated TCR beta chains outstripping equally common others in clonal expansion.

The PCR had 60 Vbeta and 13 Jbeta primers. The repertoire was sequenced with immunoSEQ multiplex PCR; TCRdb's copy has only in-frame clones and lacks some. The table records some 130,000 clones, approximately 77% of them present only once. For this clone: No antigen is known for it.

This receptor was taken from a man under 40 in good health and CMV-seronegative. The specimen was PBMCs.

In DNA, the CDR3 is TGTGCCAGCAGCTTGTGGCGGAAGAGCACAGATACGCAGTATTTT. This codes for CASSLWRKSTDTQYF. The rearrangement uses TRBV5-8 and TRBJ2-3; D not resolved. The germline V and J ends were trimmed by 1 base and 0 bases, with 9 bases remaining between them. The CDR3 runs to 15 residues. The germline V gene encodes CDR1 SGHTS and CDR2 YDEGEE.